What follows is one TCR beta chain and its context. The antigen is not known. Produced via immunoSEQ multiplex PCR; TCRdb's table is partial and in-frame only. The sample lists under 4,000 clones; 40% to 50% were seen once. This sample stems from a study of immune evolution from preneoplasia to lung adenocarcinoma. Study-wide results and limits: Top clone frequencies peaked in normal lung, apparently declining through invasive adenocarcinoma. Clonality was highest in normal lung, lower in later-stage lesions apparently.

V was pared by 4 bases and J by 2 bases, with 4 bases of the junction left unmatched. This CDR3 spans 15 amino acids. CDR1 is SGHVS, CDR2 FQNEAQ, per germline. Patient tissue came from resections in Japan or China, 2014–2017. H&E slides confirmed each diagnosis, reviewed by two pathologists independently. The receptor's source is a person aged 50-59 years with lung adenocarcinoma. The V call is TRBV7-8, the J call TRBJ2-7, with 11 bases that match TRBD1. The specimen sequenced was FFPE normal lung tissue adjacent to the tumor. In nucleotides, the CDR3 is TGTGCCAGCAGCTCCCGGACAGGGGGCACCTACGAGCAGTACTTC. Translated, it gives CASSSRTGGTYEQYF.